The clone carrying this T cell receptor (beta chain) has just one count. The data are from a study of T-cell reconstitution after alpha-beta-depleted transplantation in children. The CDR3 has 19 amino acids. Germline-derived CDR1 and CDR2 are SGHVS and FQNEAQ. Trimming stripped 3 bases from V and 2 bases from J, with 24 bases between. TCRbeta library construction was performed incorporating unique molecular identifiers. MiXCR was run by TCRdb on the PCR reads, yielding one entry per CDR3 protein. In the table there are 600,000 to 700,000 distinct CDR3 sequences, around 16% of which are singletons. This receptor was obtained from a human donor who donated a stem cell graft to a child with acute myeloid leukemia. The chain combines TRBV7-8 with TRBJ2-3, with D unclear. Here the sequenced sample was PBMCs from the stem cell graft donor, taken from the stem cell graft. CDR3: CASSFDQSGEFRVTDTQYF. CDR3 coding DNA: TGTGCCAGCAGCTTTGACCAATCAGGAGAGTTTCGAGTCACAGATACGCAGTATTTT.